This is a list of T cell receptor beta chains from one sample in a study of T-cell reconstitution after alpha-beta-depleted transplantation in children. TCRdb re-analysed the PCR reads in MiXCR, keeping a single row per CDR3 protein. The table lists fewer than 120,000 distinct CDR3 sequences, 10% of them singletons. Sample: PBMCs from the stem cell graft donor, taken from the stem cell graft. The source of these receptors is a human donor who donated a stem cell graft to a child with acute lymphoblastic leukemia. Each CDR3 is given with its conserved first and last residue. The D gene is left open where the match is weak. Rows may omit the clone size; those that give it use once, few, many or a size class.

clone_size | d_call | j_call | v_call | cdr3_length | cdr3_aa | cdr3_nt
many | NA | TRBJ2-7 | TRBV12-3/TRBV12-4 | 13 | CASSPTGPSEQYF | TGTGCCAGCAGTCCTACAGGACCGAGTGAGCAGTACTTC
many | NA | TRBJ1-2 | TRBV24-1 | 15 | CATSDSGRANYGYTF | TGTGCCACCAGTGATAGCGGCAGAGCTAACTATGGCTACACCTTC
many | TRBD1 | TRBJ2-7 | TRBV9 | 15 | CASSPGTGSSYEQYF | TGTGCCAGCAGCCCAGGGACAGGTTCTTCCTACGAGCAGTACTTC
many | NA | TRBJ2-3 | TRBV27 | 15 | CASSLQGGRADTQYF | TGTGCCAGCAGTTTACAGGGTGGTAGGGCAGATACGCAGTATTTT
NA | TRBD1 | TRBJ1-2 | TRBV11-2 | 15 | CASSHIPQGARGYTF | TGTGCCAGCAGCCATATACCACAGGGGGCGCGGGGCTACACCTTC
many | TRBD1 | TRBJ1-2 | TRBV5-1 | 15 | CASSLGQGTNYGYTF | TGCGCCAGCAGCTTGGGACAGGGGACTAACTATGGCTACACCTTC
many | TRBD1 | TRBJ1-6 | TRBV12-3/TRBV12-4 | 15 | CASRTRDRNNSPLHF | TGTGCCAGCAGGACCCGGGACAGAAATAATTCACCCCTCCACTTT
NA | NA | TRBJ1-1 | TRBV30 | 15 | CAWRRGVEWNTEAFF | TGTGCCTGGAGGAGGGGCGTGGAATGGAACACTGAAGCTTTCTTT
NA | TRBD2 | TRBJ2-3 | TRBV7-8 | 18 | CASSPGTSGLSSTDTQYF | TGTGCCAGCAGCCCGGGGACTAGCGGTCTCTCTAGCACAGATACGCAGTATTTT
many | NA | TRBJ2-1 | TRBV7-2 | 14 | CASSSTRRTLPPFF | TGTGCCAGCAGCTCAACCCGTAGGACTCTACCCCCGTTCTTC
few | NA | TRBJ2-7 | TRBV6-5 | 14 | CASSYSRQPYEQYF | TGTGCCAGCAGTTACTCAAGACAGCCCTACGAGCAGTACTTC
many | TRBD1 | TRBJ2-7 | TRBV20-1 | 15 | CSASLLGTAFYEQYF | TGCAGTGCTTCCCTACTAGGGACAGCGTTCTACGAGCAGTACTTC
many | NA | TRBJ1-2 | TRBV9 | 18 | CASSVGEGRGFANYGYTF | TGTGCCAGCAGCGTAGGAGAGGGGCGAGGCTTCGCTAACTATGGCTACACCTTC
many | NA | TRBJ1-2 | TRBV20-1 | 15 | CSAREKGRTNYGYTF | TGCAGTGCTAGAGAGAAGGGAAGGACTAACTATGGCTACACCTTC
many | TRBD1 | TRBJ1-5 | TRBV12-3/TRBV12-4 | 14 | CASSQGVSNQPQHF | TGTGCCAGCAGCCAGGGGGTCTCAAATCAGCCCCAGCATTTT
many | TRBD1 | TRBJ2-1 | TRBV9 | 14 | CASSARQGPNEQFF | TGTGCCAGCAGCGCCCGACAGGGACCCAATGAGCAGTTCTTC
many | NA | TRBJ2-7 | TRBV5-5 | 18 | CASSQRPLQGSASYEQYF | TGTGCCAGCAGTCAGCGGCCACTTCAGGGGAGTGCATCCTACGAGCAGTACTTC
many | TRBD2 | TRBJ2-3 | TRBV6-1 | 16 | CASRRRLAGATDTQYF | TGTGCCAGCAGAAGAAGACTAGCGGGGGCCACAGATACGCAGTATTTT
many | NA | TRBJ2-7 | TRBV9 | 14 | CASSVGGMAYEQYF | TGTGCCAGCAGCGTAGGGGGTATGGCCTACGAGCAGTACTTC
NA | NA | TRBJ2-7 | TRBV4-3 | 18 | CASSQERGADGRSYEQYF | TGCGCCAGCAGCCAAGAACGGGGCGCAGACGGACGCTCCTACGAGCAGTACTTC
few | TRBD1 | TRBJ1-5 | TRBV7-2 | 14 | CASSLTGQNQPQHF | TGTGCCAGCAGCTTGACGGGACAGAATCAGCCCCAGCATTTT
many | NA | TRBJ1-2 | TRBV12-3/TRBV12-4 | 16 | CASSSAGRGASFGYTF | TGTGCCAGCAGTTCGGCCGGGCGGGGGGCGAGTTTCGGCTACACCTTC
many | TRBD2 | TRBJ2-1 | TRBV5-5 | 16 | CASSPSGADTYNEQFF | TGTGCCAGCAGCCCTAGCGGGGCTGACACCTACAATGAGCAGTTCTTC
many | NA | TRBJ2-1 | TRBV12-3/TRBV12-4 | 10 | CASSLAEQFF | TGTGCCAGCAGTTTAGCGGAGCAGTTCTTC
many | TRBD1 | TRBJ1-2 | TRBV4-1 | 15 | CASSQVSGQSYGYTF | TGCGCCAGCAGCCAAGTTTCGGGACAGAGCTATGGCTACACCTTC
many | TRBD1 | TRBJ1-5 | TRBV5-1 | 17 | CASRSHPRDRTGQPQHF | TGCGCCAGCAGATCACACCCAAGGGACAGGACAGGGCAGCCCCAGCATTTT
many | TRBD1 | TRBJ1-3 | TRBV12-3/TRBV12-4 | 16 | CASSFGRGQVGNTIYF | TGTGCCAGCAGTTTTGGGAGGGGGCAAGTTGGAAACACCATATATTTT
many | TRBD2 | TRBJ2-4 | TRBV7-2 | 17 | CASSLALASGGQNIQYF | TGTGCCAGCAGCTTAGCGCTGGCTAGCGGAGGACAAAACATTCAGTACTTC
many | TRBD2 | TRBJ2-7 | TRBV6-5 | 16 | CASSYSLAGGSYEQYF | TGTGCCAGCAGTTACTCTTTAGCGGGAGGGTCCTACGAGCAGTACTTC
many | TRBD2 | TRBJ2-1 | TRBV24-1 | 20 | CATSDLRPSGRGGSYNEQFF | TGTGCCACCAGTGATTTGCGGCCTAGCGGGAGAGGGGGTTCCTACAATGAGCAGTTCTTC
many | NA | TRBJ2-7 | TRBV7-2 | 14 | CASSLGGGRGEQYF | TGTGCCAGCAGCTTAGGAGGGGGAAGAGGCGAGCAGTACTTC
few | NA | TRBJ2-3 | TRBV7-2 | 16 | CASSLVLGLGTDTQYF | TGTGCCAGCAGCTTAGTCCTGGGATTAGGGACAGATACGCAGTATTTT
many | NA | TRBJ2-3 | TRBV7-2 | 12 | CASSLQGDTQYF | TGTGCCAGCAGCTTACAGGGAGATACGCAGTATTTT
many | TRBD1 | TRBJ2-1 | TRBV12-3/TRBV12-4 | 15 | CASSFTTGWWNEQFF | TGTGCCAGCAGTTTTACGACAGGGTGGTGGAATGAGCAGTTCTTC
few | TRBD2 | TRBJ2-5 | TRBV6-2/TRBV6-3 | 16 | CASRGKLAGKQETQYF | TGTGCCAGCAGAGGTAAACTAGCGGGAAAACAAGAGACCCAGTACTTC
many | NA | TRBJ1-2 | TRBV4-3 | 14 | CASSQDAGIGGYTF | TGCGCCAGCAGCCAAGATGCCGGGATCGGTGGCTACACCTTC
many | TRBD2 | TRBJ2-3 | TRBV7-2 | 21 | CASSLARGLAGGPPSTDTQYF | TGTGCCAGCAGCTTAGCGCGGGGACTAGCGGGAGGGCCCCCGAGCACAGATACGCAGTATTTT
many | NA | TRBJ1-1 | TRBV20-1 | 12 | CSASIRNTEAFF | TGCAGTGCTAGTATCAGGAACACTGAAGCTTTCTTT
many | NA | TRBJ2-1 | TRBV4-1 | 15 | CASSQPRGPQFGQFF | TGCGCCAGCAGCCAACCTCGGGGACCCCAGTTTGGGCAGTTCTTC
NA | NA | TRBJ1-4 | TRBV6-6 | 13 | CAITDRYNEKLFF | TGTGCCATCACGGACAGATATAATGAAAAACTGTTTTTT
many | TRBD1 | TRBJ2-5 | TRBV6-5 | 14 | CASSYSTGTETQYF | TGTGCCAGCAGTTACTCGACAGGGACGGAGACCCAGTACTTC
many | NA | TRBJ2-1 | TRBV20-1 | 13 | CSARLYPNDEQFF | TGCAGTGCTAGATTGTATCCGAACGATGAGCAGTTCTTC
NA | NA | TRBJ2-7 | TRBV5-4 | 15 | CASSLIGIGVKEQYF | TGTGCCAGCAGCTTGATTGGGATTGGAGTTAAGGAGCAGTACTTC
many | TRBD2 | TRBJ2-3 | TRBV5-1 | 19 | CASSAKPGLAGTSTDTQYF | TGCGCCAGCAGCGCGAAACCGGGACTAGCGGGCACTAGCACAGATACGCAGTATTTT
many | TRBD1 | TRBJ2-5 | TRBV7-2 | 13 | CASSLTGGETQYF | TGTGCCAGCAGCTTGACAGGGGGAGAGACCCAGTACTTC
many | TRBD1 | TRBJ1-1 | TRBV27 | 15 | CASSFPGQGGTEAFF | TGTGCCAGCAGTTTTCCGGGACAGGGTGGGACTGAAGCTTTCTTT
many | NA | TRBJ2-7 | TRBV20-1 | 15 | CSALPGRASSYEQYF | TGCAGTGCCCTCCCCGGAAGGGCGAGCTCCTACGAGCAGTACTTC
many | TRBD2 | TRBJ2-3 | TRBV12-3/TRBV12-4 | 15 | CASRQLAGPTDTQYF | TGTGCCAGCAGGCAACTAGCGGGGCCAACAGATACGCAGTATTTT
many | NA | TRBJ2-4 | TRBV5-1 | 14 | CASAAVDTKNIQYF | TGCGCCAGCGCGGCGGTGGATACAAAAAACATTCAGTACTTC
many | TRBD1 | TRBJ2-1 | TRBV9 | 16 | CASSTRDRGPYNEQFF | TGTGCCAGCAGCACCCGGGACAGGGGACCTTACAATGAGCAGTTCTTC
many | NA | TRBJ1-4 | TRBV12-3/TRBV12-4 | 14 | CASSLGDGYEKLFF | TGTGCCAGCAGTTTAGGGGACGGGTATGAAAAACTGTTTTTT
many | TRBD1 | TRBJ2-1 | TRBV5-1 | 19 | CASSSNRPGTGTNYNEQFF | TGCGCCAGCAGCTCAAATCGTCCCGGGACAGGGACGAATTACAATGAGCAGTTCTTC